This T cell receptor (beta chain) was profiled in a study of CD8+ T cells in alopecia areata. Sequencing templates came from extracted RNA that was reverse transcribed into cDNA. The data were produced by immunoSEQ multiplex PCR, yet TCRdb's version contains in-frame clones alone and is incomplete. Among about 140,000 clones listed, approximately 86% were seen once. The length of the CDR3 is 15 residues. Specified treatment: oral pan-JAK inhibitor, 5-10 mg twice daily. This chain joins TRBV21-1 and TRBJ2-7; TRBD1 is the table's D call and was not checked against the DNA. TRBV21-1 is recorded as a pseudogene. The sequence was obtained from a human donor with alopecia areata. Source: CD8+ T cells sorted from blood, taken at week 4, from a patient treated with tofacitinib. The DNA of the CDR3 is TGTGCCAGCAGCAAAAGGACAGGCGAGGGGCACGAGCAGTACTTC. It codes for CASSKRTGEGHEQYF.